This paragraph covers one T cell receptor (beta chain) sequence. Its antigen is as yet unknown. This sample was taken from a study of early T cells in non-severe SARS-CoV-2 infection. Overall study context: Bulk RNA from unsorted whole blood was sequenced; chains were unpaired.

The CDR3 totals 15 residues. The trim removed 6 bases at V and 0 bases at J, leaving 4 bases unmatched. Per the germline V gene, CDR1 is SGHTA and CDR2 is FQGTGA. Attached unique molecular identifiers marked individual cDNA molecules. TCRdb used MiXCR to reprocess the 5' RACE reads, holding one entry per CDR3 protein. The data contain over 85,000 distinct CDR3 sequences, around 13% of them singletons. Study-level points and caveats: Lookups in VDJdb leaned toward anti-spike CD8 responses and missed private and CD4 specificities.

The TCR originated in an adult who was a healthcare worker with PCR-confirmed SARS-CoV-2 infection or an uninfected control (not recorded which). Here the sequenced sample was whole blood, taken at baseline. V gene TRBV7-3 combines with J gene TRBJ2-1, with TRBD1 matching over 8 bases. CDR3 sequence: CASSSDRASYNEQFF. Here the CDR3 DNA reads TGTGCCAGCAGTTCGGACAGGGCCTCCTACAATGAGCAGTTCTTC.